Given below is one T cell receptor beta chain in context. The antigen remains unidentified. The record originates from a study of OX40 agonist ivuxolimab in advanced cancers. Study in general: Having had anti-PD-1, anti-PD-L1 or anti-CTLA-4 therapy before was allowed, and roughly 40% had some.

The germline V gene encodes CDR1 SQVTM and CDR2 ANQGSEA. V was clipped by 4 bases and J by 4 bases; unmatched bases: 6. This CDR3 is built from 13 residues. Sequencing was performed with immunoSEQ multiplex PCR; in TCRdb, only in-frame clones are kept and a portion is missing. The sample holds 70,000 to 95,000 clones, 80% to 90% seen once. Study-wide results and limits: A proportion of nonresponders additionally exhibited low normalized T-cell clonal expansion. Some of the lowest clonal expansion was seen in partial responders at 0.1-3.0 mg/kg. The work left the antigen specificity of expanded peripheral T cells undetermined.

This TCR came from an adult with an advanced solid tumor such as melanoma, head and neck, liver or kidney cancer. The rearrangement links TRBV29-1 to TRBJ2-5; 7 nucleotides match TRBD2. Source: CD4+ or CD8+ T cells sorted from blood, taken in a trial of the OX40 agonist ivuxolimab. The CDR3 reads CSVGGGGGETQYF. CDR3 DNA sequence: TGCAGCGTTGGAGGCGGCGGGGGAGAGACCCAGTACTTC. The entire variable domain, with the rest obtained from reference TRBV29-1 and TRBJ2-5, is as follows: SAVISQKPSRDICQRGTSLTIQCQVDSQVTMMFWYRQQPGQSLTLIATANQGSEATYESGFVIDKFPISRPNLTFSTLTVSNMSPEDSSIYLCSVGGGGGETQYFGPGTRLLVL.